This record looks at one TCR beta chain sequence and its context. This specimen belongs to a study of blood T cell repertoires in COVID-19. This CDR3 has 17 amino acids. V lost 6 bases, J lost 7 bases, and 25 bases lay in between. Germline CDR1 DFQATT, CDR2 SNEGSKA (reference sequence). The repertoire was sequenced with immunoSEQ multiplex PCR; TCRdb's copy has only in-frame clones and lacks some. The sample holds some 120,000 clones, 70% to 90% seen once. The sequence was collected from a woman aged 45-59 years who had recovered from COVID-19. Sample: peripheral blood. The genes are TRBV20-1 and TRBJ1-6; the D gene is possibly TRBD1 (5 bases). The CDR3 sequence: CSASRGGRTVTNSPLHF. In DNA form, the CDR3 reads TGCAGTGCCAGTAGGGGCGGGAGGACCGTGACCAATTCACCCCTCCACTTT.